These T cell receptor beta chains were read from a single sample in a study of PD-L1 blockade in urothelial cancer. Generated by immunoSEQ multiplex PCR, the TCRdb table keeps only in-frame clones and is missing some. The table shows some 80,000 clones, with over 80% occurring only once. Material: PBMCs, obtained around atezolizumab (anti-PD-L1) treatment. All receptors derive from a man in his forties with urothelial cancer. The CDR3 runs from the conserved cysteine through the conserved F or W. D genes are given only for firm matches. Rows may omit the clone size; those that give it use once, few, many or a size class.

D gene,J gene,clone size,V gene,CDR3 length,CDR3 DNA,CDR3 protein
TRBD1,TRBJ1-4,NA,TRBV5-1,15,TGCGCCAGCACCAGACAGGGGGCCGGAGGTGAAAAACTGTTTTTT,CASTRQGAGGEKLFF
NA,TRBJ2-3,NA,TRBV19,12,TGTGCCAGTAGGCGGGGTGCAGATACGCAGTATTTT,CASRRGADTQYF
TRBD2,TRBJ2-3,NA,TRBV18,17,TGTGCCAGCTCACTCGGGACTAGCGGGAGAGGCACAGATACGCAGTATTTT,CASSLGTSGRGTDTQYF
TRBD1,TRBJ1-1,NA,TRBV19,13,TGTGCCAGTAGTCGACAGGGATTACTTGAAGCTTTCTTT,CASSRQGLLEAFF
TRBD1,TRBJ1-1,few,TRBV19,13,TGTGCCAGTAACACAGGGGACGGGGGAGAAGCTTTCTTT,CASNTGDGGEAFF
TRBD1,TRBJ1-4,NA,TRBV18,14,TGTGCCAGCTCACAGACAGGGCTAAATGAAAAACTGTTTTTT,CASSQTGLNEKLFF
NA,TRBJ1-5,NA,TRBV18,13,TGTGCCAGCTCACCTGAGAGGAATCAGCCCCAGCATTTT,CASSPERNQPQHF
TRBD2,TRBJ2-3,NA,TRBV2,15,TGTGCCAGCATGGCCCGCGGGAGTGGGGAAGTTACGCAGTATTTT,CASMARGSGEVTQYF
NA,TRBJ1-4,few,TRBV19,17,TGTGCCAGTAGCCCGGAGCGGACACAGGGCCCTAATGAAAAACTGTTTTTT,CASSPERTQGPNEKLFF
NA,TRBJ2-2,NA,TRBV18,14,TGTGCCAGCTCACCAACAGGGACCACCGGGGAGCTGTTTTTT,CASSPTGTTGELFF
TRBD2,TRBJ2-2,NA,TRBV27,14,TGTGCCAGCAGTCCTCGGACTAGCACCGGGGAGCTGTTTTTT,CASSPRTSTGELFF
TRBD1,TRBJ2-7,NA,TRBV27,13,TGTGCCAGCAGTTCCACGGACAGGGACGAGCAGTACTTC,CASSSTDRDEQYF
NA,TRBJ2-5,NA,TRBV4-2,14,TGTGCCAGCAGCCAAGCGGCGGGTCAAGAGACCCAGTACTTC,CASSQAAGQETQYF
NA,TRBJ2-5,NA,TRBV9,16,TGTGCCAGCAGCGTATCAACCGGAGGAGCAAAAGAGACCCAGTACTTC,CASSVSTGGAKETQYF
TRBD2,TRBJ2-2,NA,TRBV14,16,TGTGCCAGCAGCCAAGGACTAGCGGGAGGCGTCGGGGAGCTGTTTTTT,CASSQGLAGGVGELFF
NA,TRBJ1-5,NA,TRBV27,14,TGTGCCAGCAGTCCTTCCGGTCGCCATCAGCCCCAGCATTTT,CASSPSGRHQPQHF
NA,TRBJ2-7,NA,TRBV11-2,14,TGTGCCAGCACCCTCATCTGGGACACCAACGAGCAGTACTTC,CASTLIWDTNEQYF
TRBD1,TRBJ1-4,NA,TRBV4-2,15,TGTGCCAGCAGCCGGGCCGGGACAGGTGACGAAAAACTGTTTTTT,CASSRAGTGDEKLFF
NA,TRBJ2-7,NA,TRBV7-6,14,TGTGCCAGCAGCAGACTACAGGGCTCCTACGAGCAGTACTTC,CASSRLQGSYEQYF
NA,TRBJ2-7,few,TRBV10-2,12,TGCGCCAGCAGTGGGCGGGGTGGCGAGCAGTACTTC,CASSGRGGEQYF
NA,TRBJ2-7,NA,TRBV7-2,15,TGTGCCAGCAGCTTAGTGACGGGAGTTGTCTACGAGCAGTACTTC,CASSLVTGVVYEQYF
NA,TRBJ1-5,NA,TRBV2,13,TGTGCCAGCGCGTATTATAGCAATCAGCCCCAGCATTTT,CASAYYSNQPQHF
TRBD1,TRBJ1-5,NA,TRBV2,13,TGTGCCAGCAGGGGACAGACCAATCAGCCCCAGCATTTT,CASRGQTNQPQHF
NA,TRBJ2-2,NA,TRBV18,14,TGTGCCAGCTCACCACGGCCAGGGGACGGGGAGCTGTTTTTT,CASSPRPGDGELFF
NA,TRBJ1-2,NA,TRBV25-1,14,TGTGCCAGCAGTGAACCCCACACTAACTATGGCTACACCTTC,CASSEPHTNYGYTF
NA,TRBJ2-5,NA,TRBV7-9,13,TGTGCCAGCAGCTCCGGCGGCCAAGAGACCCAGTACTTC,CASSSGGQETQYF
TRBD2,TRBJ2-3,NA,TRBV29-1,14,TGCAGCGTTGAACCGGGACTAGTCACAGATACGCAGTATTTT,CSVEPGLVTDTQYF
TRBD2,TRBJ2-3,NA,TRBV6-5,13,TGTGCCAGCGGCGGGAGGGCCGTAGATACGCAGTATTTT,CASGGRAVDTQYF
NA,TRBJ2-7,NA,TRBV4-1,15,TGCGCCAGCAGCCCCATTCCGAGCGGGTCCTACGAGCAGTACTTC,CASSPIPSGSYEQYF
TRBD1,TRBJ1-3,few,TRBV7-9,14,TGTGCCAGCAGTTTAACAGGGGGTGGAAACACCATATATTTT,CASSLTGGGNTIYF
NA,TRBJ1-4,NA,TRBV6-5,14,TGTGCCAGCAGTTACGGACAGATAAATGAAAAACTGTTTTTT,CASSYGQINEKLFF
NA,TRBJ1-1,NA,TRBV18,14,TGTGCCAGCTCCTACGCGGCGGCGAACACTGAAGCTTTCTTT,CASSYAAANTEAFF
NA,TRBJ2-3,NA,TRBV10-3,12,TGTGCCATCAGCGAGCCAGGTGGTACGCAGTATTTT,CAISEPGGTQYF
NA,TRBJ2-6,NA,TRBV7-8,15,TGTGCCAGCAGCGCAGTGGAGACTGGGGCCAACGTCCTGACTTTC,CASSAVETGANVLTF
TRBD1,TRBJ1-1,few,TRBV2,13,TGTGCCAGCAGGGACAGGGGCTCGGCTGAAGCTTTCTTT,CASRDRGSAEAFF
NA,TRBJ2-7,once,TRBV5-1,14,TGCGCCAGCAGCTTGGACGGGAGAGGCTACGAGCAGTACTTC,CASSLDGRGYEQYF
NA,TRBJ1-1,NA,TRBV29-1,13,TGCAGCGCCCCCAACCCCTTCACGGGGGAAGCTTTCTTT,CSAPNPFTGEAFF
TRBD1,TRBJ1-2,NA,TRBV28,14,TGTGCCAGCAGTCATCAGGGGGCGAACTATGGCTACACCTTC,CASSHQGANYGYTF
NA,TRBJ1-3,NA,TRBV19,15,TGTGCCAGTAGCTCCTCAGGGCCCTCTGGAAACACCATATATTTT,CASSSSGPSGNTIYF
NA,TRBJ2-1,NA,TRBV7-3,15,TGTGCCAGCAGCTTATACGACGGGCCCGGGGATGAGCAGTTCTTC,CASSLYDGPGDEQFF
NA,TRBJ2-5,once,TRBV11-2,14,TGTGCCAGCAGCTTAGTTAGGGGCCAAGAGACCCAGTACTTC,CASSLVRGQETQYF